These 4 T cell receptor beta chains were sequenced from one sample in a study of T cells after yellow fever vaccination. Each CDR3 protein is one row after TCRdb ran MiXCR on the 5' RACE reads. The sample includes approximately 510,000 distinct CDR3 sequences, just over 20% of them seen just once. Source: PBMCs, taken roughly 23 days after the first yellow fever vaccination. Source of these receptors: a man aged 18 to 35 who received the YFV17D yellow fever vaccine.

The table lists this clonotype with many counts. The chain is built from TRBV5-8 and TRBJ1-4; a weak D match, TRBD1 (5 bases). CDR1 is SGHTS and CDR2 is YDEGEE in the germline V gene. V lost 0 bases and J 0 bases, leaving 9 bases between the germline ends. The CDR3 runs 16 residues. Written as DNA, the CDR3 is TGTGCCAGCAGCTTGGGAGACAGAACAACTAATGAAAAACTGTTTTTT. This sequence encodes CASSLGDRTTNEKLFF.

This clonotype was recorded many times. This chain joins TRBV29-1 and TRBJ2-1; a weak D match, TRBD1 (5 bases). The length of the CDR3 is 13 residues. The V end lost 6 bases, the J end lost 8 bases, and 17 bases lay between the germline ends. The V gene's germline CDR1 is SQVTM and CDR2 ANQGSEA. In DNA form, the CDR3 reads TGCAGCGTCCCATTGGGGCAGTTGGATGAGCAGTTCTTC. It encodes CSVPLGQLDEQFF.

The CDR3 coding sequence is TGTGCCAGTAGTATAAGGACTGGCACAGATACGCAGTATTTT. Protein sequence: CASSIRTGTDTQYF. This chain links TRBV19 with TRBJ2-3; a weak D match, TRBD2 (5 bases). CDR3 length equals 14 residues. Germline loops: CDR1 LNHDA, CDR2 SQIVND (reference sequence). Trimming shortened V by 2 bases and J by 1 base, and 7 bases separated the two germline ends.

The table lists this clonotype with many counts. The V and J genes are TRBV12-3 or TRBV12-4 and TRBJ1-6, with D possibly matching TRBD1 (5 bases). The CDR3 spans 16 residues. V shed 3 bases and J shed 0 bases, with 9 bases lying between them. The CDR3 coding sequence is TGTGCCAGCAGTTTTGGACAAAGCTCCTATAATTCACCCCTCCACTTT. It is translated as CASSFGQSSYNSPLHF.